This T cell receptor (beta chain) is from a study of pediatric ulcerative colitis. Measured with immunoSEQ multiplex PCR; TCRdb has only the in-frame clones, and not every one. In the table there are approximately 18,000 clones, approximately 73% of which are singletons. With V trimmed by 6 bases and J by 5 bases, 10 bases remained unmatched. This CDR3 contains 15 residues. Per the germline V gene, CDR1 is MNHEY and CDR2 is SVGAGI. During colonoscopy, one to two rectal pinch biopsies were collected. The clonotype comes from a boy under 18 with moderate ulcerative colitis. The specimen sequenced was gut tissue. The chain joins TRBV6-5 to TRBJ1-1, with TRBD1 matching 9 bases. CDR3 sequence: CASSAIYRGRTEAFF. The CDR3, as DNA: TGTGCCAGCAGCGCAATTTACAGGGGGCGGACTGAAGCTTTCTTT.